The 16 T cell receptor beta chains below were found in one sample sequenced in a study of T cell changes during pregnancy in multiple sclerosis. The data were produced by immunoSEQ multiplex PCR, yet TCRdb's version contains in-frame clones alone and is incomplete. The sample holds about 36,000 clones; 75% to 90% are singletons and the top ten take about 11%. The sample here was CD8+ T cells from peripheral blood mononuclear cells, taken in the third trimester of pregnancy. All receptors derive from a female donor with multiple sclerosis, enrolled in a pregnancy study.

The chain is built from TRBV4-2 and TRBJ1-2; D gene unclear. CDR1 and CDR2 (germline): LGHNA, YNFKEQ. V gave up 0 bases and J gave up 2 bases, with 10 bases separating them. The CDR3 loop spans 15 amino acids. CDR3 coding DNA: TGTGCCAGCAGCCAAGATCACAGTGCCAACTATGGCTACACCTTC. Translating it yields CASSQDHSANYGYTF.

This chain connects TRBV7-6 to TRBJ2-4; 9 bases align to TRBD1. In germline, CDR1 is SGHVS, CDR2 FNYEAQ. This CDR3 has 14 amino acids. The V gene end was trimmed by 5 bases and the J gene end by 3 bases; junction bases not matched to a gene: 2. The CDR3 reads CASSPTGGKNIQYF. The DNA of the CDR3 is TGTGCCAGCAGCCCGACAGGGGGCAAAAACATTCAGTACTTC.

The V call is TRBV4-1, the J call TRBJ1-1, with 8 bases that match TRBD1. J gave up 1 base and V 3 bases, and 7 bases lay outside the gene matches. CDR1 MGHRA and CDR2 YSYEKL come from the germline V gene. The CDR3 is made up of 16 amino acids. The CDR3 loop reads CASSQGTGLGNTEAFF. CDR3 nucleotides: TGCGCCAGCAGCCAGGGGACAGGCCTGGGGAACACTGAAGCTTTCTTT.

The chain combines TRBV5-4 with TRBJ2-1; the match to TRBD2 covers 8 bases. Germline V gene data show CDR1 as SGHNT and CDR2 as YYREEE (reference sequence). Trimming removed 2 bases from V and 4 bases from J; junction bases left unmatched: 5. CDR3 length equals 15 residues. For the CDR3, the DNA is TGTGCCAGCAGCTTTACTAGCGGATTTTACAATGAGCAGTTCTTC. It encodes CASSFTSGFYNEQFF. The variable domain in full, with the rest retrieved from reference TRBV5-4 and TRBJ2-1, is ETGVTQSPTHLIKTRGQQVTLRCSSQSGHNTVSWYQQALGQGPQFIFQYYREEENGRGNFPPRFSGLQFPNYSSELNVNALELDDSALYLCASSFTSGFYNEQFFGPGTRLTVL.

The genes are TRBV27 and TRBJ2-1, with 7 bases identical to TRBD1. Germline CDR1 MNHEY, CDR2 SMNVEV (reference sequence). V was clipped by 1 base and J by 8 bases; unmatched bases: 20. This CDR3 comprises 19 residues. CDR3 region: CASSLLIFLRDSATHEQFF. The CDR3 region has the DNA TGTGCCAGCAGTTTATTGATTTTCCTCCGGGACAGTGCAACACATGAGCAGTTCTTC.

The V call is TRBV5-5, the J call TRBJ2-1; D call uncertain. Germline V gives CDR1 SGHKS, CDR2 YYEKEE (reference sequence). CDR3 size: 11 residues. Trimming took 0 bases from V and 8 from J, leaving 3 bases between them. The CDR3 sequence is CASSLVDEQFF. For the CDR3, the DNA is TGTGCCAGCAGCTTGGTCGATGAGCAGTTCTTC.

V and J are TRBV7-6 and TRBJ2-1; D gene ambiguous. The germline V and J ends were trimmed by 1 base and 5 bases, with 6 bases remaining between them. The length of the CDR3 is 13 residues. Germline loops: CDR1 SGHVS, CDR2 FNYEAQ. The CDR3 region has the DNA TGTGCCAGCAGCTTAGGCAGGAACAATGAGCAGTTCTTC. It encodes CASSLGRNNEQFF.

The rearrangement uses TRBV6-1 and TRBJ1-1, with 10 bases that match TRBD1. This CDR3 spans 14 amino acids. V shed 9 bases, J shed 3 bases, and the junction held 7 bases outside the gene matches. Germline-derived CDR1 and CDR2 are MNHNS and SASEGT. The CDR3 nucleotides read TGTGCCAGTCCTGCGGACAGGGGGGACACTGAAGCTTTCTTT. As protein: CASPADRGDTEAFF.

This clone was recorded once. The chain employs TRBV19 and TRBJ1-1, with D unclear. The CDR3 is 16 residues long. CDR1 and CDR2 (germline): LNHDA, SQIVND (reference sequence). Trimming removed 0 bases at V and 0 bases at J, with 11 bases between. This CDR3 is CASSIDMQDLNTEAFF. The CDR3 DNA reads as TGTGCCAGTAGTATAGATATGCAGGACTTGAACACTGAAGCTTTCTTT.

V usage is TRBV10-3 and J usage is TRBJ2-2; TRBD1 aligns across 9 bases. V lost 0 bases, J lost 6 bases, and 2 bases stayed unmatched. Germline lookup yields CDR1 ENHRY and CDR2 SYGVKD. The length of the CDR3 is 15 residues. CDR3 coding DNA: TGTGCCATCAGTGAGTCAAGACAGGGGGCCGGGGAGCTGTTTTTT. Translating it yields CAISESRQGAGELFF.

The chain has TRBV2 and TRBJ1-1; D remains unclear. The CDR3 has 15 residues. Per the germline V gene, CDR1 is SNHLY and CDR2 is FYNNEI. The CDR3 DNA follows: TGTGCAATAAGGGAGGGAAGTGGGATGAACACTGAAGCTTTCTTT. Its protein is CAIREGSGMNTEAFF.

This clone was recorded only once. This chain uses TRBV6-6 with TRBJ2-3; 11 bases map to TRBD2. CDR1 MNHNY and CDR2 SVGAGI come from the germline V gene (reference sequence). The CDR3 sequence is 16 residues long. Trimming at V came to 10 bases and at J to 2 bases, leaving 11 bases not matched to a gene. This CDR3 reads CATINELAGDTDTQYF. DNA of the CDR3: TGTGCCACCATAAACGAACTAGCGGGGGACACAGATACGCAGTATTTT.

The chain is built from TRBV4-3 and TRBJ1-1, with TRBD1 identical over 7 bases. Trimming cost V 2 bases and J 4 bases; bases outside gene matches: 10. CDR1 is LGHNA, CDR2 YSLEER, per germline. The CDR3 is 16 residues long. The CDR3 here is CASSQSSGGLGTEAFF. In DNA, the CDR3 is TGCGCCAGCAGCCAATCGTCAGGGGGTTTGGGCACTGAAGCTTTCTTT.

J is TRBJ1-6 and V is TRBV27, with D possibly matching TRBD1 (5 bases). The germline gives CDR1 MNHEY, CDR2 SMNVEV (reference sequence). Between the trimmed V and J ends, which lost 6 bases and 0 bases, there was a span of 9 bases. The CDR3 consists of 15 residues. For the CDR3, the DNA is TGTGCCAGCAGGGAGGGGTACTCCTATAATTCACCCCTCCACTTT. Its protein product is CASREGYSYNSPLHF.

The chain is built from TRBV5-6 and TRBJ2-1; the D is unclear. Between the trimmed V and J ends, which lost 4 bases and 1 base, there was a span of 24 bases. Germline CDR1 is SGHDT and CDR2 is YYEEEE. This CDR3 has 19 residues. The CDR3 DNA is TGTGCCAGCAGCATCCGGCCCGCCCCCAGCGCTCAGTCCTACAATGAGCAGTTCTTC. It yields the protein CASSIRPAPSAQSYNEQFF.

The chain recombines TRBV19 with TRBJ1-2; tentative D call: TRBD1 (6 bases). Germline assignment: CDR1 LNHDA and CDR2 SQIVND (reference sequence). Trimming shortened V by 2 bases and J by 4 bases, and 14 bases separated the two germline ends. This CDR3 region has 15 residues. The CDR3 region is CASSIRQALIYGYTF. The CDR3 nucleotides read TGTGCCAGTAGTATAAGACAGGCCTTAATCTATGGCTACACCTTC. Using reference TRBV19 and TRBJ1-2 for the parts outside the CDR3, the full variable domain is DGGITQSPKYLFRKEGQNVTLSCEQNLNHDAMYWYRQDPGQGLRLIYYSQIVNDFQKGDIAEGYSVSREKKESFPLTVTSAQKNPTAFYLCASSIRQALIYGYTFGSGTRLTVV.